This T cell receptor (beta chain) was identified during a study of breast tumors, draining lymph nodes, adjacent tissues. General study results and limits: Compared with lymph nodes, tumors were less diverse; compared with nontumor tissue, more. Findings are consistent with lymph node origin and intratumoral expansion of most tumor T cells. Tumor T cell lymph node origin was a supported hypothesis, not proven. Compared with basal-like, luminal-like tumors shared significantly more repertoire with nontumor tissue.

The V and J ends lost 7 bases and 0 bases respectively, with 8 bases between them. Germline V lookup: CDR1 GTSNPN, CDR2 SVGIG (reference sequence). This CDR3 has 12 amino acids. This clonotype was found many times. Its antigen is not known. The lymph nodes were axillary draining lymph nodes from breast cancer patients. TCRdb processed the multiplex PCR reads anew with MiXCR; each CDR3 protein has one entry. Seen here are under 250,000 distinct CDR3 sequences, about 32% observed once, and the top ten hold approximately 1.4%. This TCR was recovered from a female donor with breast cancer. Some clones in this sample may be carry-over from other donors' samples. The chain is built from TRBV30 and TRBJ2-3; D is perhaps TRBD1 (5 bases). The sequencing input was axillary lymph node tissue. The CDR3 protein is CALTESTDTQYF. The DNA of the CDR3 is TGTGCCTTGACAGAAAGCACAGATACGCAGTATTTT.